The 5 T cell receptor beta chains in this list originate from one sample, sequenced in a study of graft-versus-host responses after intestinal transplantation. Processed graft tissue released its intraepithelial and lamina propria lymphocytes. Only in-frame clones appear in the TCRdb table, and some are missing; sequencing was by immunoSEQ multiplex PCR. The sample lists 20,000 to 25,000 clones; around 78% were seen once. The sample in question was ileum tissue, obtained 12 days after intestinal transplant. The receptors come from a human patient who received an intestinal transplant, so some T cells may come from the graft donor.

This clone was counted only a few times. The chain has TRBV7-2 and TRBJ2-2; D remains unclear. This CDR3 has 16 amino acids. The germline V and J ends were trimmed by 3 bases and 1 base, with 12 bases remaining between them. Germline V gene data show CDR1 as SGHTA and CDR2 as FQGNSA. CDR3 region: CASSFLSAENTGELFF. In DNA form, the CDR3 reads TGTGCCAGCAGCTTTCTCTCGGCGGAGAACACCGGGGAGCTGTTTTTT.

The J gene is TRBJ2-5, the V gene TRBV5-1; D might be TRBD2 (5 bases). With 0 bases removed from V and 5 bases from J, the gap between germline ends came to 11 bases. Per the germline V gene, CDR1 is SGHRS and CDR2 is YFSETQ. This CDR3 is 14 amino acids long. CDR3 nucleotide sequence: TGCGCCAGCAGCTTGGACGCGGGCTCGGAGACCCAGTACTTC. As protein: CASSLDAGSETQYF. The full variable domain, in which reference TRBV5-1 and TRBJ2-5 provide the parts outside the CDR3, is KAGVTQTPRYLIKTRGQQVTLSCSPISGHRSVSWYQQTPGQGLQFLFEYFSETQRNKGNFPGRFSGRQFSNSRSEMNVSTLELGDSALYLCASSLDAGSETQYFGPGTRLLVL.

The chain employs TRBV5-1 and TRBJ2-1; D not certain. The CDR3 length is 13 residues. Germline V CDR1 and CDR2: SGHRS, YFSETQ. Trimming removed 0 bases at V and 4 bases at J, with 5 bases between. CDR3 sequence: CASSLGQYNEQFF. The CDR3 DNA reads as TGCGCCAGCAGCTTGGGGCAGTACAATGAGCAGTTCTTC.

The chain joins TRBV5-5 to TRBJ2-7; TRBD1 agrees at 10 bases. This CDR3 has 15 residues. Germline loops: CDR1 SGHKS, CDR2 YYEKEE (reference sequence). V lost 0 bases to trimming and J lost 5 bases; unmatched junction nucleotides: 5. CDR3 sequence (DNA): TGTGCCAGCAGCTTGGGTCTAGGACAGGGGGACGAGCAGTACTTC. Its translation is CASSLGLGQGDEQYF.

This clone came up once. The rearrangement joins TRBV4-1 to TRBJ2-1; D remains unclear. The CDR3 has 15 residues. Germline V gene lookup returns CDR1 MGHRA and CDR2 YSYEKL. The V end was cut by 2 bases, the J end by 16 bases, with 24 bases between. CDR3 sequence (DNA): TGCGCCAGCAGCCAACGGCAGGAAATCTACAATGCGCATTTCTTC. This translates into CASSQRQEIYNAHFF.